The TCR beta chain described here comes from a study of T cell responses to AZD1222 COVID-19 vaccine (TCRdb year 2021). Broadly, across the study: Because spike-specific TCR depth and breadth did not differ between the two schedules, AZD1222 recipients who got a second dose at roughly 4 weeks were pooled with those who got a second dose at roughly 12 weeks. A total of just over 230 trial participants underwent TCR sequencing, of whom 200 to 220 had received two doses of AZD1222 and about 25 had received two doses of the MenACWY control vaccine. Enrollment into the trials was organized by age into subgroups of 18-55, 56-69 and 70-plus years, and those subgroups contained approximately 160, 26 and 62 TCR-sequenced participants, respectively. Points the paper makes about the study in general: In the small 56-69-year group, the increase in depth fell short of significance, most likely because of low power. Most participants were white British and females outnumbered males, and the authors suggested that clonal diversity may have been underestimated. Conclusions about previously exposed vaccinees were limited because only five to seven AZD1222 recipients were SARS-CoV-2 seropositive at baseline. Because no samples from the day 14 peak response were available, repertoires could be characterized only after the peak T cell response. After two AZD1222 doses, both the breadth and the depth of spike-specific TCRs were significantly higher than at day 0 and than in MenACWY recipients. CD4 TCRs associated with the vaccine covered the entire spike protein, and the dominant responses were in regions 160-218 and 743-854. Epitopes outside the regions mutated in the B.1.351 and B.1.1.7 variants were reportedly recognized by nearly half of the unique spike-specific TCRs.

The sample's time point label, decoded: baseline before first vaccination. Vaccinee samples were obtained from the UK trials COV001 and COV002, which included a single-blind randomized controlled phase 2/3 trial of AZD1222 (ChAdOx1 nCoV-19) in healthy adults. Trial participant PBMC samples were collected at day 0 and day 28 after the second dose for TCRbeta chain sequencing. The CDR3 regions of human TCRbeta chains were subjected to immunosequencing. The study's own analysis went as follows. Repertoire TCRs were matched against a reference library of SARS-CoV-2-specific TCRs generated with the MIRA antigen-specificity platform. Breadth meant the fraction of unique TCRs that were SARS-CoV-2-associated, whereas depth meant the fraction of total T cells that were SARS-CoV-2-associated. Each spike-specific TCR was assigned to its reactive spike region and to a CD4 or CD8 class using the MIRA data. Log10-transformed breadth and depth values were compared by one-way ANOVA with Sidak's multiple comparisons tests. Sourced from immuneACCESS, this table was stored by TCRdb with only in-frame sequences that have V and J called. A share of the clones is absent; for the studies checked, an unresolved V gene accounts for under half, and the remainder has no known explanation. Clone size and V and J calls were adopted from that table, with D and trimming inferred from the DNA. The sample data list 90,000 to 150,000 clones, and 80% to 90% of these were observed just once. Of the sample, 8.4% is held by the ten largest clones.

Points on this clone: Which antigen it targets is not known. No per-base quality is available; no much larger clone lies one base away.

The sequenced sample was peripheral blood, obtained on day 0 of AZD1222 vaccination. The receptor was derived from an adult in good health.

Here is the DNA: TGTGCCAGCAGCTTAGGGAGGAATAATGAAAAACTGTTTTTT. Its translation reads: CASSLGRNNEKLFF. The rearrangement joined TRBV5-4 to TRBJ1-4; the D gene identity is not certain. According to the germline V gene (reference sequence), CDR1 reads SGHNT and CDR2 reads YYREEE. Including the terminal cysteine and phenylalanine, the CDR3 comprises 14 residues. The sequence is cut down to CDR3 DNA, 42 bases in frame from base 1. V is clipped by 2 bases and J by 4 bases, and the sequence between their germline boundaries is 9 bases long.